A selection of T cell receptor beta chains follows, all from one sample in a study of blood T cell repertoires in COVID-19. Sequencing used immunoSEQ multiplex PCR; TCRdb keeps in-frame clones, though not all of them. The table has roughly 200,000 clones, approximately 81% seen once. Sequences were obtained from PBMCs or T cells enriched from blood (not recorded which). Receptors were obtained from a man in his forties who had recovered from COVID-19. Both conserved end residues are part of each CDR3. Fields, in order: D gene, J gene, clone size, V gene, CDR3 protein, CDR3 DNA. The D gene is left open where the match is weak. Not every row has a clone size; where given, it reads once, few, many or a size class.

d_gene: TRBD1; j_gene: TRBJ2-3; abundance: .; v_gene: TRBV19; CDR3aa: CASSTTGVATDTQYF; CDR3nt: TGTGCCAGTAGTACCACAGGGGTCGCCACAGATACGCAGTATTTT
d_gene: TRBD1; j_gene: TRBJ2-7; abundance: many; v_gene: TRBV19; CDR3aa: CASSRDRGREQYF; CDR3nt: TGTGCCAGTAGTAGGGACAGGGGGCGCGAGCAGTACTTC
d_gene: TRBD2; j_gene: TRBJ2-1; abundance: .; v_gene: TRBV19; CDR3aa: CASSIGGAGDGNEQFF; CDR3nt: TGTGCCAGTAGTATAGGCGGAGCGGGAGACGGAAATGAGCAGTTCTTC
d_gene: .; j_gene: TRBJ1-5; abundance: .; v_gene: TRBV19; CDR3aa: CASIDRPGNQPQHF; CDR3nt: TGTGCCAGCATAGACCGGCCCGGGAATCAGCCCCAGCATTTT
d_gene: .; j_gene: TRBJ2-5; abundance: .; v_gene: TRBV12-3/TRBV12-4; CDR3aa: CASSSDSQETQYF; CDR3nt: TGTGCCAGCAGTTCCGACAGCCAAGAGACCCAGTACTTC
d_gene: .; j_gene: TRBJ2-7; abundance: .; v_gene: TRBV7-8; CDR3aa: CASILRWRISYEQYF; CDR3nt: TGTGCCAGCATCCTCCGGTGGCGGATCTCCTACGAGCAGTACTTC
d_gene: TRBD2; j_gene: TRBJ2-1; abundance: .; v_gene: TRBV27; CDR3aa: CASTSLSGSLGNEQFF; CDR3nt: TGTGCCAGCACCTCCCTTAGCGGGAGTCTAGGCAATGAGCAGTTCTTC
d_gene: .; j_gene: TRBJ2-1; abundance: .; v_gene: TRBV30; CDR3aa: CAWSLRDGEQFF; CDR3nt: TGTGCCTGGAGCCTACGGGATGGTGAGCAGTTCTTC
d_gene: .; j_gene: TRBJ1-6; abundance: .; v_gene: TRBV18; CDR3aa: CASSPGTPEGSPLHF; CDR3nt: TGTGCCAGCTCACCAGGGACTCCCGAAGGATCACCCCTCCACTTT
d_gene: TRBD1; j_gene: TRBJ2-7; abundance: many; v_gene: TRBV30; CDR3aa: CAWLTGYEQYF; CDR3nt: TGTGCCTGGTTGACAGGGTACGAGCAGTACTTC
d_gene: .; j_gene: TRBJ1-3; abundance: .; v_gene: TRBV24-1; CDR3aa: CATSGAPGVSGNTIYF; CDR3nt: TGTGCCACCAGCGGGGCCCCGGGAGTCTCTGGAAACACCATATATTTT
d_gene: .; j_gene: TRBJ1-3; abundance: .; v_gene: TRBV2; CDR3aa: CASFAGGVDNRDTIYF; CDR3nt: TGTGCCAGCTTTGCAGGTGGCGTGGACAATCGAGACACCATATATTTT
d_gene: .; j_gene: TRBJ1-5; abundance: .; v_gene: TRBV28; CDR3aa: CASSLAGQPQHF; CDR3nt: TGTGCCAGCAGTTTGGCTGGCCAGCCCCAGCATTTT
d_gene: TRBD1; j_gene: TRBJ1-2; abundance: .; v_gene: TRBV10-3; CDR3aa: CATDRGTNYGYTF; CDR3nt: TGTGCCACCGACAGGGGTACTAACTATGGCTACACCTTC
d_gene: .; j_gene: TRBJ2-1; abundance: .; v_gene: TRBV12-3/TRBV12-4; CDR3aa: CASNGEINEQFF; CDR3nt: TGTGCCAGCAATGGGGAGATAAATGAGCAGTTCTTC
d_gene: .; j_gene: TRBJ2-6; abundance: .; v_gene: TRBV6-5; CDR3aa: CASRAYSSGANVLTF; CDR3nt: TGTGCCAGCAGGGCATACAGCTCTGGGGCCAACGTCCTGACTTTC
d_gene: TRBD2; j_gene: TRBJ2-1; abundance: .; v_gene: TRBV3-1/TRBV3-2; CDR3aa: CASSQRTSGSQREQFF; CDR3nt: TGTGCCAGCAGCCAGAGGACTAGCGGGAGTCAGCGTGAGCAGTTCTTC
d_gene: TRBD1; j_gene: TRBJ2-2; abundance: .; v_gene: TRBV7-2; CDR3aa: CASSLGQGPTGELFF; CDR3nt: TGTGCCAGCAGCTTGGGACAGGGGCCCACCGGGGAGCTGTTTTTT
d_gene: TRBD2; j_gene: TRBJ2-5; abundance: .; v_gene: TRBV18; CDR3aa: CASSPGLAGGPLTETQYF; CDR3nt: TGTGCCAGCTCACCGGGACTAGCGGGAGGCCCCCTGACGGAGACCCAGTACTTC
d_gene: TRBD1; j_gene: TRBJ1-3; abundance: few; v_gene: TRBV7-8; CDR3aa: CASSPRQGASGGNTIYF; CDR3nt: TGTGCCAGCAGCCCGCGACAGGGGGCTTCAGGAGGAAACACCATATATTTT
d_gene: .; j_gene: TRBJ2-2; abundance: .; v_gene: TRBV5-8; CDR3aa: CASSYDTGTPMIFTGELFF; CDR3nt: TGTGCCAGCAGCTACGACACAGGGACCCCCATGATTTTCACCGGGGAGCTGTTTTTT
d_gene: TRBD1; j_gene: TRBJ2-5; abundance: .; v_gene: TRBV5-4; CDR3aa: CASSPRQGNQETQYF; CDR3nt: TGTGCCAGCAGCCCTCGACAGGGGAACCAAGAGACCCAGTACTTC
d_gene: TRBD2; j_gene: TRBJ2-2; abundance: .; v_gene: TRBV29-1; CDR3aa: CSVEAGGVGELFF; CDR3nt: TGCAGCGTTGAAGCGGGAGGGGTCGGGGAGCTGTTTTTT
d_gene: TRBD2; j_gene: TRBJ2-1; abundance: .; v_gene: TRBV11-3; CDR3aa: CASSSNSGRAGGEQFF; CDR3nt: TGTGCCAGCAGCTCAAATAGCGGGAGGGCCGGAGGTGAGCAGTTCTTC
d_gene: TRBD2; j_gene: TRBJ2-1; abundance: .; v_gene: TRBV30; CDR3aa: CAWARLAGYNEQFF; CDR3nt: TGTGCCTGGGCCCGACTAGCGGGGTACAATGAGCAGTTCTTC
d_gene: TRBD1; j_gene: TRBJ1-1; abundance: .; v_gene: TRBV19; CDR3aa: CASSMPGTGYGFF; CDR3nt: TGTGCCAGTAGTATGCCGGGGACAGGGTACGGTTTCTTT
d_gene: .; j_gene: TRBJ1-5; abundance: .; v_gene: TRBV19; CDR3aa: CASSPPADSLDQPQHF; CDR3nt: TGTGCCAGTAGTCCTCCGGCGGACTCCCTGGACCAGCCCCAGCATTTT
d_gene: .; j_gene: TRBJ1-1; abundance: once; v_gene: TRBV10-3; CDR3aa: CAISDIGSMNTEAFF; CDR3nt: TGTGCCATCAGTGATATCGGGAGCATGAACACTGAAGCTTTCTTT
d_gene: TRBD1; j_gene: TRBJ2-5; abundance: .; v_gene: TRBV18; CDR3aa: CASSPPRGQGASETQYF; CDR3nt: TGTGCCAGCTCACCACCTCGGGGACAGGGGGCATCAGAGACCCAGTACTTC
d_gene: .; j_gene: TRBJ1-2; abundance: .; v_gene: TRBV19; CDR3aa: CASSPTGGINYGYTF; CDR3nt: TGTGCCAGTAGTCCCACAGGAGGGATTAACTATGGCTACACCTTC
d_gene: .; j_gene: TRBJ2-7; abundance: .; v_gene: TRBV5-1; CDR3aa: CASSLAVGRVGEQYF; CDR3nt: TGCGCCAGCAGCTTGGCTGTCGGCAGGGTTGGCGAGCAGTACTTC
d_gene: .; j_gene: TRBJ1-3; abundance: .; v_gene: TRBV18; CDR3aa: CASSPPGRGTIYF; CDR3nt: TGTGCCAGCTCACCACCCGGCAGAGGCACCATATATTTT
d_gene: TRBD2; j_gene: TRBJ2-7; abundance: .; v_gene: TRBV3-1/TRBV3-2; CDR3aa: CASSLGGGYEQYF; CDR3nt: TGTGCCAGCAGCCTTGGGGGGGGCTACGAGCAGTACTTC
d_gene: .; j_gene: TRBJ1-4; abundance: .; v_gene: TRBV6-5; CDR3aa: CASRQGEKLFF; CDR3nt: TGTGCCAGCAGACAGGGTGAAAAACTGTTTTTT
d_gene: .; j_gene: TRBJ1-4; abundance: .; v_gene: TRBV28; CDR3aa: CASSLGGDEKLFF; CDR3nt: TGTGCCAGCAGTTTAGGAGGAGATGAAAAACTGTTTTTT
d_gene: .; j_gene: TRBJ2-5; abundance: .; v_gene: TRBV6-1; CDR3aa: CASSEAQVETQYF; CDR3nt: TGTGCCAGCAGTGAAGCTCAGGTGGAGACCCAGTACTTC
d_gene: .; j_gene: TRBJ2-7; abundance: .; v_gene: TRBV9; CDR3aa: CASSRTGTPGDEQYF; CDR3nt: TGTGCCAGCAGCAGGACCGGGACTCCGGGCGACGAGCAGTACTTC
d_gene: .; j_gene: TRBJ1-5; abundance: .; v_gene: TRBV28; CDR3aa: CASRQLNGGQPQHF; CDR3nt: TGTGCCAGCAGGCAATTAAACGGGGGTCAGCCCCAGCATTTT
d_gene: .; j_gene: TRBJ2-1; abundance: .; v_gene: TRBV10-3; CDR3aa: CAISDGSDNEQFF; CDR3nt: TGTGCCATCAGTGACGGCAGCGACAATGAGCAGTTCTTC
d_gene: TRBD2; j_gene: TRBJ2-7; abundance: .; v_gene: TRBV10-1; CDR3aa: CAKGLAGGTYEQYF; CDR3nt: TGCGCCAAGGGACTAGCGGGAGGGACCTACGAGCAGTACTTC
d_gene: TRBD1; j_gene: TRBJ1-2; abundance: .; v_gene: TRBV7-8; CDR3aa: CASSGRWTGDNYGYTF; CDR3nt: TGTGCCAGCAGCGGGCGATGGACAGGGGATAACTATGGCTACACCTTC